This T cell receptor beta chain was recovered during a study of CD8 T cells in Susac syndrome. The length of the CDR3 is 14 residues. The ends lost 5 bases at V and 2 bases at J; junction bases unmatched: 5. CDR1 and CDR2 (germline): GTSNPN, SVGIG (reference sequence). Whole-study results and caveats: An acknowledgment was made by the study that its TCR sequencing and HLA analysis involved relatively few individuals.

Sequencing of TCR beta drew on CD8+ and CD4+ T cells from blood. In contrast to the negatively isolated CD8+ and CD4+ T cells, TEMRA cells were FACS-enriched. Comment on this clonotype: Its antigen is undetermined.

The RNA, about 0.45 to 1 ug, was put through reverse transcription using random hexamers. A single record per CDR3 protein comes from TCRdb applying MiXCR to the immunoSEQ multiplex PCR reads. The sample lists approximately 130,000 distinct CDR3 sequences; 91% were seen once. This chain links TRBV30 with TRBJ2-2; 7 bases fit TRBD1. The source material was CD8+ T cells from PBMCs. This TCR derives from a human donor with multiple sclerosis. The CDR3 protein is CAWDGQENTGELFF. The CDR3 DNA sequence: TGTGCCTGGGATGGACAGGAAAACACCGGGGAGCTGTTTTTT.